The 8 T cell receptor beta chains given below trace back to one sample, sequenced in a study of Ad26.COV2.S vaccination and SARS-CoV-2 variants. Libraries were prepared by immunoSEQ multiplex PCR; TCRdb keeps only in-frame clonotypes and omits some of them. The sample records about 480,000 clones, 70% to 90% being singletons. Stated treatment: 19 received Ad26.COV2.S at low or high dose, single or two shots; 5 received placebo; per-sample allocation not given. The investigators took samples on day 63 after the first vaccine or placebo injection. Source: peripheral blood, taken in a trial of Ad26.COV2.S vaccine versus placebo. These receptors were obtained from a person between 18 and 65 years old who received the Ad26.COV2.S COVID-19 vaccine or a placebo.

V usage is TRBV30 and J usage is TRBJ1-5, with TRBD1 identical over 8 bases. The CDR3 covers 15 residues. Trimming at V came to 2 bases and at J to 0 bases, leaving 3 bases not matched to a gene. CDR1 is GTSNPN and CDR2 is SVGIG in the germline V gene (reference sequence). CDR3 in amino acids: CAWSPGTGSNQPQHF. CDR3 bases: TGTGCCTGGAGTCCCGGGACAGGTAGCAATCAGCCCCAGCATTTT. The full variable domain, with the rest looked up from reference TRBV30 and TRBJ1-5, is SQTIHQWPATLVQPVGSPLSLECTVEGTSNPNLYWYRQAAGRGLQLLFYSVGIGQISSEVPQNLSASRPQDRQFILSSKKLLLSDSGFYLCAWSPGTGSNQPQHFGDGTRLSIL.

V and J are TRBV5-1 and TRBJ2-2; TRBD2 matches at 8 bases. The CDR3 runs to 16 residues. Germline V gene lookup returns CDR1 SGHRS and CDR2 YFSETQ. With 3 bases clipped from V and 6 bases from J, the junction kept 10 bases outside the gene matches. The DNA for the CDR3 is TGCGCCAGCAGCTCGGGACTAGTGGGTGCCCCCGGGGAGCTGTTTTTT. Protein sequence: CASSSGLVGAPGELFF. Full variable domain (outside the CDR3, taken from reference TRBV5-1 and TRBJ2-2): KAGVTQTPRYLIKTRGQQVTLSCSPISGHRSVSWYQQTPGQGLQFLFEYFSETQRNKGNFPGRFSGRQFSNSRSEMNVSTLELGDSALYLCASSSGLVGAPGELFFGEGSRLTVL.

This chain uses TRBV28 with TRBJ1-2; D uncertain. CDR1 and CDR2 (germline): MDHEN, SYDVKM. This CDR3 contains 14 residues. V lost 2 bases and J lost 2, with 9 bases in between. CDR3 in amino acids: CASSLGMRNYGYTF. The CDR3 nucleotides read TGTGCCAGCAGTTTAGGAATGCGAAACTATGGCTACACCTTC.

This chain uses TRBV27 with TRBJ2-1, with D uncertain. V shed 2 bases and J shed 5 bases, with 16 bases lying between them. CDR1 is MNHEY, CDR2 SMNVEV, per germline (reference sequence). CDR3 size: 16 residues. The chain's CDR3 is CASSLAMPSGHNEQFF. DNA of the CDR3: TGTGCCAGCAGTTTAGCGATGCCTAGTGGACACAATGAGCAGTTCTTC.

The chain joins TRBV19 to TRBJ2-7; D is uncertain. V dropped 6 bases and J dropped 2 bases, with 8 bases sitting between them. The length of the CDR3 is 12 residues. CDR1 is LNHDA and CDR2 is SQIVND in the germline V gene (reference sequence). The CDR3 spells CASSGLAYEQYF. The CDR3 region has the DNA TGTGCCAGTAGCGGCCTCGCCTACGAGCAGTACTTC.

This clone was observed once. The gene calls are TRBV12-3 or TRBV12-4 and TRBJ2-7; no firm D call. Trimming took 3 bases from V and 6 from J, leaving 9 bases between them. The CDR3 totals 12 residues. As DNA, the CDR3 is TGTGCCAGCAGTTTGGGATCCCCCGAGCAGTACTTC. It codes for CASSLGSPEQYF.

CDR3 protein: CAWSRQGYPDTQYF. The CDR3 coding sequence is TGTGCCTGGAGCCGACAGGGCTACCCAGATACGCAGTATTTT. The chain joins TRBV30 to TRBJ2-3, with TRBD1 matching 7 bases. The CDR3 totals 14 residues. Germline lookup yields CDR1 GTSNPN and CDR2 SVGIG (reference sequence). The trim removed 3 bases at V and 4 bases at J, leaving 7 bases unmatched.

This clone was seen a handful of times. The chain joins TRBV28 to TRBJ1-2; D is ambiguous. Trimming took 7 bases from V and 8 from J, leaving 17 bases between them. Germline V gene lookup returns CDR1 MDHEN and CDR2 SYDVKM. The length of the CDR3 is 13 residues. CDR3 in amino acids: CASMVGWAGGYTF. DNA of the CDR3: TGTGCCAGCATGGTCGGATGGGCGGGAGGCTACACCTTC.